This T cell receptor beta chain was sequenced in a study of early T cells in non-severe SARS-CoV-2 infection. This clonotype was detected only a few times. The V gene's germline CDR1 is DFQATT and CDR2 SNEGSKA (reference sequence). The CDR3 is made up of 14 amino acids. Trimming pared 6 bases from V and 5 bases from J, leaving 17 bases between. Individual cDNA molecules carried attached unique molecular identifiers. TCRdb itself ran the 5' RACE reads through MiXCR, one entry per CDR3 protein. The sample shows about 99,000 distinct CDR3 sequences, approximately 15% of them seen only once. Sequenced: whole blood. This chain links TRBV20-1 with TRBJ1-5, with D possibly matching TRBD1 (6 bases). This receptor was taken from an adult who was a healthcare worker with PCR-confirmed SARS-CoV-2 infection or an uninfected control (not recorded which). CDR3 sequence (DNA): TGCAGTGCAAGGTCCGGGACACGAGATCAGCCCCAGCATTTT. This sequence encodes CSARSGTRDQPQHF.